This record concerns one T cell receptor (beta chain) sequence. The antigen remains undetermined. The V gene's germline CDR1 is MNHEY and CDR2 SVGAGI. This CDR3 comprises 14 residues. Trimming left V 0 bases short and J 7 bases short, with 7 bases between. This record belongs to a study of T cells in narcolepsy. Overall study context: Donors had narcolepsy type 1 or type 2, or were healthy controls. General observations from the study: Autoreactive clonotypes reportedly recurred in blood of same and different patients, not controls. Autoreactive HCRT-specific and TRIB2-specific clonotypes were marked in same-patient CSF-versus-blood CD4+ comparisons. No autoreactive T cell clone sequences appeared in some memory CD4+ repertoires.

Some clones are missing from TCRdb's copy, which holds only in-frame ones; the method was immunoSEQ multiplex PCR. Of 30,000 to 45,000 clones in the sample, about 85% were seen once. The TCR originated in a human donor with narcolepsy. This chain joins TRBV6-5 and TRBJ1-6; D might be TRBD1 (5 bases). The sequenced sample consisted of CD45RA- memory CD4+ T cells from PBMCs. The CDR3 nucleotides are TGTGCCAGCAGTTACTCGCGGGGGAATTCACCCCTCCACTTT. This translates into CASSYSRGNSPLHF.